The rows below give T cell receptor beta chains drawn from one sample of a study of cytomegalovirus exposure and HLA in healthy donors. TCRdb's copy holds only in-frame clones and misses some; the assay was immunoSEQ multiplex PCR. The table shows approximately 150,000 clones, with around three quarters occurring only once. The sequenced sample was PBMCs. Receptors were obtained from a middle-aged man in good health and CMV-seronegative. Both conserved end residues are part of each CDR3. Each record gives: J gene, D gene, clone size, V gene, CDR3 DNA, CDR3 protein. D genes are given only for firm matches. Not all rows give a size; the values are once, few, many and, for expanded clones, a class.

J: TRBJ2-1
D: TRBD2
size: NA
V: TRBV7-6
DNA: TGTGCCAGCAGCTTTAGCGGGAGATACAATGAGCAGTTCTTC
CDR3: CASSFSGRYNEQFF

J: TRBJ1-1
D: NA
size: NA
V: TRBV10-3
DNA: TGTGCCATCAGTGGGGGACACCTGAACACTGAAGCTTTCTTT
CDR3: CAISGGHLNTEAFF

J: TRBJ2-7
D: TRBD1
size: NA
V: TRBV11-3
DNA: TGTGCCAGCAGCTTAGGCGGACAGGCACCCTACGAGCAGTACTTC
CDR3: CASSLGGQAPYEQYF

J: TRBJ1-2
D: TRBD1
size: NA
V: TRBV15
DNA: TGTGCCACCAGCAGAGATGAAGGGGGCTGGGATGGCTACACCTTC
CDR3: CATSRDEGGWDGYTF

J: TRBJ2-7
D: TRBD1
size: NA
V: TRBV29-1
DNA: TGCAGCGCCTCCCGGGACAGTTCCTACGAGCAGTACTTC
CDR3: CSASRDSSYEQYF

J: TRBJ2-2
D: NA
size: NA
V: TRBV15
DNA: TGTGCCACCAGCAGAGGAGGCCTAGGACTGAACACCGGGGAGCTGTTTTTT
CDR3: CATSRGGLGLNTGELFF

J: TRBJ2-3
D: TRBD2
size: NA
V: TRBV28
DNA: TGTGCCAGCGCGGGGGTAGCGGGGTTCGGCACAGATACGCAGTATTTT
CDR3: CASAGVAGFGTDTQYF

J: TRBJ2-1
D: NA
size: NA
V: TRBV6-5
DNA: TGTGCCAGCAGTTCGCGGAGCAATGAGCAGTTCTTC
CDR3: CASSSRSNEQFF

J: TRBJ2-3
D: TRBD2
size: NA
V: TRBV5-4
DNA: TGTGCCAGCAGCTCTAGGGCGGGAGTCGCAGATACGCAGTATTTT
CDR3: CASSSRAGVADTQYF

J: TRBJ2-3
D: NA
size: NA
V: TRBV7-2
DNA: TGTGCCAGCAGCTTAGAGACTATGGATACGCAGTATTTT
CDR3: CASSLETMDTQYF

J: TRBJ2-3
D: NA
size: NA
V: TRBV7-2
DNA: TGTGCCAGCAGCTTCGGGACTCCTACAGATACGCAGTATTTT
CDR3: CASSFGTPTDTQYF

J: TRBJ1-4
D: TRBD1
size: NA
V: TRBV28
DNA: TGTGCCAGCAGCCTGGACAGGGGGGTTGCTAATGAAAAACTGTTTTTT
CDR3: CASSLDRGVANEKLFF

J: TRBJ2-5
D: NA
size: NA
V: TRBV2
DNA: TGTGCCAGCAGTGTTACAGCGGGTGGAGAGACCCAGTACTTC
CDR3: CASSVTAGGETQYF

J: TRBJ1-5
D: NA
size: NA
V: TRBV10-2
DNA: TGCGCCAGCAGTGAGTCGTCGGGGTTTGTAGGCAATCAGCCCCAGCATTTT
CDR3: CASSESSGFVGNQPQHF

J: TRBJ2-1
D: TRBD2
size: NA
V: TRBV27
DNA: TGTGCCAGCAGTTTGTACGGGACTAGCGGGGGTTACAATGAGCAGTTCTTC
CDR3: CASSLYGTSGGYNEQFF

J: TRBJ2-1
D: TRBD1
size: NA
V: TRBV6-4
DNA: TGTGCCAGCAGTGACAACCTACAGGGGGCTGCTTACAATGAGCAGTTCTTC
CDR3: CASSDNLQGAAYNEQFF

J: TRBJ2-7
D: NA
size: NA
V: TRBV2
DNA: TGTGCCAGCAGTGATGAACTAATTCCGTCCTACGAGCAGTACTTC
CDR3: CASSDELIPSYEQYF

J: TRBJ2-7
D: NA
size: NA
V: TRBV6-5
DNA: TGTGCCAGCAGCCCCAGCGGTGGTTACGAGCAGTACTTC
CDR3: CASSPSGGYEQYF

J: TRBJ1-1
D: TRBD1
size: NA
V: TRBV11-2
DNA: TGTGCCAGCAGAAAGACCCGGACAGGGACGTCTGAAGCTTTCTTT
CDR3: CASRKTRTGTSEAFF

J: TRBJ1-1
D: NA
size: NA
V: TRBV5-4
DNA: TGTGCCAGCAGCCCGAGAGGGGGGAACACTGAAGCTTTCTTT
CDR3: CASSPRGGNTEAFF

J: TRBJ2-7
D: TRBD2
size: NA
V: TRBV7-2
DNA: TGTGCCAGCAGCTCGGTCACTAGCGGGTCCTACGAGCAGTACTTC
CDR3: CASSSVTSGSYEQYF

J: TRBJ1-1
D: NA
size: NA
V: TRBV27
DNA: TGTGCCAGCAGTTTCGCTGGGGACACTAAAGCTTTCTTT
CDR3: CASSFAGDTKAFF

J: TRBJ2-7
D: NA
size: NA
V: TRBV2
DNA: TGTGCCAGCAGACAGACCTTACTTTCCTACGAGCAGTACTTC
CDR3: CASRQTLLSYEQYF

J: TRBJ1-5
D: NA
size: few
V: TRBV6-1
DNA: TGTGCCAGCAGTGATACCGCCGGTCAGCCCCAGCATTTT
CDR3: CASSDTAGQPQHF

J: TRBJ1-5
D: NA
size: NA
V: TRBV28
DNA: TGTGCCAGCACCCGGCGGGGGGGGCCGGGCAATCAGCCCCAGCATTTT
CDR3: CASTRRGGPGNQPQHF

J: TRBJ1-6
D: NA
size: NA
V: TRBV5-4
DNA: TGTGCCAGCAGCTTGGGTCCCCCGCAGGCCCTCCGTACACCCCTCCACTTT
CDR3: CASSLGPPQALRTPLHF

J: TRBJ1-6
D: TRBD1
size: NA
V: TRBV30
DNA: TGTGCCTGGACCCGAGGACAGGTCGGTAATTCACCCCTCCAATTT
CDR3: CAWTRGQVGNSPLQF

J: TRBJ2-3
D: TRBD2
size: NA
V: TRBV27
DNA: TGTGCCAGCAGCCTGGGGGGGAGGGCCGCAGATACGCAGTATTTT
CDR3: CASSLGGRAADTQYF

J: TRBJ2-6
D: NA
size: NA
V: TRBV2
DNA: TGTGCCACAGACAGGTTCAGCTCTGGGGCCAACGTCCTGACTTTC
CDR3: CATDRFSSGANVLTF

J: TRBJ2-7
D: NA
size: once
V: TRBV4-1
DNA: TGCGCCAGCAGCCATTTAGGGGCCTACGAGCAGTACTTC
CDR3: CASSHLGAYEQYF

J: TRBJ2-5
D: TRBD1
size: NA
V: TRBV6-1
DNA: TGTGCCAGCAGTGAAACAGGGGGCGAGGAGACCCAGTACTTC
CDR3: CASSETGGEETQYF

J: TRBJ2-7
D: TRBD1
size: NA
V: TRBV27
DNA: TGTGCCAGCAGTCACAGGGGTTCCTACGAGCAGTACTTC
CDR3: CASSHRGSYEQYF

J: TRBJ2-7
D: NA
size: NA
V: TRBV4-1
DNA: TGCGCCAGCAGCCAAGTTTTCTCCGGGGACGAGCAGTACTTC
CDR3: CASSQVFSGDEQYF

J: TRBJ2-3
D: NA
size: NA
V: TRBV12-2
DNA: TGTGCAAGTCGCTCCTCCGGGGGTAGCTGGGGCACAGATACGCAGTATTTT
CDR3: CASRSSGGSWGTDTQYF

J: TRBJ2-7
D: NA
size: NA
V: TRBV25-1
DNA: TGTGCCAGCAGCCTTAGCGTGGACTACGAGCAGTACTTC
CDR3: CASSLSVDYEQYF

J: TRBJ2-2
D: NA
size: NA
V: TRBV19
DNA: TGTGCCAGTAGATTAGGGGTTAACACCGGGGAGCTGTTTTTT
CDR3: CASRLGVNTGELFF

J: TRBJ2-7
D: TRBD1
size: few
V: TRBV7-6
DNA: TGTGCCAGCAGCCCCCAGACAGGGGGCGGTTACGAGCAGTACTTC
CDR3: CASSPQTGGGYEQYF

J: TRBJ2-3
D: NA
size: few
V: TRBV9
DNA: TGTGCCAGCAGCGTAGCGTGGCGAGCGGACCATAGCACAGATACGCAGTATTTT
CDR3: CASSVAWRADHSTDTQYF

J: TRBJ1-5
D: NA
size: NA
V: TRBV5-3
DNA: TGTGCCAGAAGCTTGAGGCCGGGGGTCCCTAGCAATCAGCCCCAGCATTTT
CDR3: CARSLRPGVPSNQPQHF

J: TRBJ1-4
D: NA
size: few
V: TRBV7-9
DNA: TGTGCCAGCAGCCGACCGGGACTTTCAGGGATCGCAACTAATGAAAAACTGTTTTTT
CDR3: CASSRPGLSGIATNEKLFF

J: TRBJ2-7
D: NA
size: NA
V: TRBV4-2
DNA: TGTGCCAGCAGCCAAGAGTCTATGGGCGGGGGCCCTTTCTACGAGCAGTACTTC
CDR3: CASSQESMGGGPFYEQYF